These 30 T cell receptor beta chains share one sample of origin, sequenced in a study of blood T cell repertoires in COVID-19. Data came from immunoSEQ multiplex PCR; TCRdb stores just in-frame clones and leaves some out. The sample carries around 170,000 clones, approximately 83% recorded once. Sequenced input: peripheral blood. The receptors derive from a woman aged 55-75 years with acute or convalescent COVID-19.

The rearrangement links TRBV27 to TRBJ2-1, with 8 bases identical to TRBD2. Losses at the gene ends were 3 bases for V and 0 bases for J; bases not matched to a gene: 4. The CDR3 is made up of 16 amino acids. Per germline, CDR1 MNHEY and CDR2 SMNVEV (reference sequence). CDR3 sequence (DNA): TGTGCCAGCAGTTTCCCGGGACTAGACTCCTACAATGAGCAGTTCTTC. It encodes CASSFPGLDSYNEQFF.

This sequence joins TRBV7-2 and TRBJ2-3; 8 nucleotides line up with TRBD1. Germline assignment: CDR1 SGHTA and CDR2 FQGNSA. V lost 1 base, J lost 4 bases, and 13 bases stayed unmatched. The CDR3 has 18 amino acids. The CDR3 DNA reads TGTGCCAGCAGCTTAGAGCGGCGGCAGGGGGCGCGGGCAGATACGCAGTATTTT. Amino acid sequence: CASSLERRQGARADTQYF.

The V call is TRBV18, the J call TRBJ1-3; 7 nucleotides line up with TRBD1. The trim removed 0 bases at V and 6 bases at J, leaving 2 bases unmatched. CDR1 and CDR2 (germline): KGHSH, LQKENI. The CDR3 runs to 14 residues. As DNA, the CDR3 is TGTGCCAGCTCACCACCCGGGACAGAAAACACCATATATTTT. Its protein is CASSPPGTENTIYF.

V is TRBV5-4 and J is TRBJ2-2; D perhaps matches TRBD1 (8 bases). Trimming removed 3 bases at V and 2 bases at J, with 20 bases between. CDR3 size: 18 residues. The V gene's germline CDR1 is SGHNT and CDR2 YYREEE (reference sequence). The CDR3 sequence is CASSSGQGGGPNTGELFF. CDR3 DNA: TGTGCCAGCAGCTCCGGACAGGGCGGGGGCCCTAACACCGGGGAGCTGTTTTTT.

V is TRBV5-6 and J is TRBJ2-7, with a weak D call TRBD2 (6 bases). This CDR3 has 18 residues. The germline V and J ends were trimmed by 4 bases and 2 bases, with 25 bases remaining between them. Germline V gives CDR1 SGHDT, CDR2 YYEEEE. CDR3 in amino acids: CASSVGRWARGPTYEQYF. Written as DNA, the CDR3 is TGTGCCAGCAGCGTTGGGAGGTGGGCCCGGGGTCCCACCTACGAGCAGTACTTC.

The chain carries TRBV11-2 and TRBJ2-3; D may be TRBD2 (6 bases). There are 15 residues in the CDR3. V was clipped by 5 bases and J by 0 bases, with 12 bases between them. Germline CDR1 SGHAT, CDR2 FQNNGV. The CDR3 loop is CASSLQRVSTDTQYF. The CDR3 DNA sequence: TGTGCCAGCAGCCTCCAGCGGGTTAGCACAGATACGCAGTATTTT. The whole variable domain, filled in from reference TRBV11-2 and TRBJ2-3, reads EAGVAQSPRYKIIEKRQSVAFWCNPISGHATLYWYQQILGQGPKLLIQFQNNGVVDDSQLPKDRFSAERLKGVDSTLKIQPAKLEDSAVYLCASSLQRVSTDTQYFGPGTRLTVL.

The chain carries TRBV24-1 and TRBJ2-1; 9 bases map to TRBD1. This CDR3 contains 13 residues. Germline CDR1 and CDR2: KGHDR and SFDVKD. V lost 9 bases to trimming and J lost 6 bases; unmatched junction nucleotides: 5. The CDR3 DNA reads as TGTGCCACCCACAGGGGGCGGATCAATGAGCAGTTCTTC. Translation: CATHRGRINEQFF.

The chain employs TRBV9 and TRBJ1-1; D is undetermined. Germline V CDR1 and CDR2: SGDLS, YYNGEE. The V end lost 0 bases, the J end lost 1 base, and 7 bases lay between the germline ends. This CDR3 has 14 residues. The CDR3 spells CASSVALGNTEAFF. The CDR3, as DNA: TGTGCCAGCAGCGTAGCTCTAGGGAACACTGAAGCTTTCTTT.

This chain connects TRBV5-6 to TRBJ1-1; the match to TRBD1 covers 7 bases. This CDR3 is built from 15 residues. The germline CDR1 and CDR2 sequences are SGHDT and YYEEEE. V lost 1 base to trimming and J lost 5 bases; unmatched junction nucleotides: 8. This chain's CDR3 is CASSLFTGVMTEAFF. DNA for the CDR3: TGTGCCAGCAGCTTGTTTACAGGGGTGATGACTGAAGCTTTCTTT.

J is TRBJ1-1 and V is TRBV28; 8 nucleotides align to TRBD1. Germline CDR1 and CDR2: MDHEN and SYDVKM. The V segment lost 4 bases and the J segment 4 bases; nucleotides outside the gene matches: 8. CDR3 length: 15 amino acids. CDR3 region: CASSSSGGKITEAFF. In DNA, the CDR3 is TGTGCCAGCAGTTCTTCAGGGGGCAAGATCACTGAAGCTTTCTTT.

The chain uses TRBV2 and TRBJ1-1; D might be TRBD1 (5 bases). This CDR3 is built from 15 residues. Germline assignment: CDR1 SNHLY and CDR2 FYNNEI. The V and J ends lost 2 bases and 4 bases respectively, with 14 bases between them. CDR3 protein: CASSEYLGGITEAFF. The CDR3 DNA reads as TGTGCCAGCAGTGAATATTTGGGGGGGATCACTGAAGCTTTCTTT.

CDR3 bases: TGTGCCAGCTCACCAGCCAGACAAGAGACCCAGTACTTC. This gives the protein CASSPARQETQYF. The chain links TRBV18 to TRBJ2-5; D gene ambiguous. From germline, CDR1 is KGHSH and CDR2 LQKENI. The CDR3 runs 13 residues. Trimming removed 2 bases from V and 2 bases from J, with 6 bases in between. The entire variable domain, with the rest obtained from reference TRBV18 and TRBJ2-5, is as follows: NAGVMQNPRHLVRRRGQEARLRCSPMKGHSHVYWYRQLPEEGLKFMVYLQKENIIDESGMPKERFSAEFPKEGPSILRIQQVVRGDSAAYFCASSPARQETQYFGPGTRLLVL.

The genes are TRBV7-8 and TRBJ2-3; possible D gene TRBD2, 6 bases. The CDR3 totals 16 residues. Germline V gives CDR1 SGHVS, CDR2 FQNEAQ. Trimming pared 1 base from V and 2 bases from J, leaving 13 bases between. The CDR3 DNA follows: TGTGCCAGCAGCTTAGGCTCGGGGGTAGACACAGATACGCAGTATTTT. Protein: CASSLGSGVDTDTQYF.

V is TRBV12-5 and J is TRBJ1-1; D not resolved. Germline V lookup: CDR1 LGHNT, CDR2 FRNRAP. The V end was cut by 1 base, the J end by 7 bases, with 7 bases between. The CDR3 spans 12 residues. This CDR3 reads CASGLDSLEAFF. CDR3 nucleotides: TGTGCTAGTGGTTTGGACAGCCTTGAAGCTTTCTTT.

This chain connects TRBV21-1 to TRBJ1-2; the tabulated D call, TRBD1, remains unverified against the DNA. TRBV21-1 counts as a pseudogene. The CDR3 covers 18 residues. The CDR3 DNA sequence: TGTGCCAGCAGCACCAACTACCATCCGACAGGGCAGCAGGGGGGCTACACCTTC. Amino acid sequence: CASSTNYHPTGQQGGYTF.

The chain is built from TRBV7-6 and TRBJ2-3, with 8 bases that match TRBD2. Germline values: CDR1 SGHVS, CDR2 FNYEAQ. The CDR3 covers 16 residues. V shed 4 bases, J shed 6 bases, and the junction held 12 bases outside the gene matches. The CDR3: CASSSLASGGWDTQYF. The CDR3 nucleotides are TGTGCCAGCAGCTCTTTAGCGAGCGGGGGTTGGGATACGCAGTATTTT.

This clone was counted a single time. This chain connects TRBV18 to TRBJ1-1, with D possibly matching TRBD1 (6 bases). Trimming removed 3 bases from V and 4 bases from J, with 24 bases in between. CDR3 length: 18 amino acids. CDR1 is KGHSH and CDR2 is LQKENI in the germline V gene. This CDR3 reads CASSPRSGQTFLLTEAFF. The CDR3 nucleotides read TGTGCCAGCTCACCCAGGTCTGGACAGACCTTCCTACTCACTGAAGCTTTCTTT.

The DNA of the CDR3 is TGTGCCAGCAGTCGGGGCGGGGGCTTGAACACTGAAGCTTTCTTT. Its translation is CASSRGGGLNTEAFF. This chain connects TRBV6-5 to TRBJ1-1; possible D gene TRBD1, 6 bases. Germline CDR1 is MNHEY and CDR2 is SVGAGI. V was pared by 5 bases and J by 0 bases, with 13 bases between. The CDR3 length is 15 residues.

V and J are TRBV28 and TRBJ1-5; unclear D gene. The CDR3 has 14 amino acids. V lost 2 bases to trimming and J lost 7 bases, with 12 bases between them. Germline CDR1 is MDHEN and CDR2 is SYDVKM. In DNA form, the CDR3 reads TGTGCCAGCAGTTTAGCCCGCCCTCGGCAGCCCCAGCATTTT. This encodes CASSLARPRQPQHF.

CDR3 residues: CASGLSGKNTIYF. The CDR3 DNA reads as TGCGCCAGCGGATTGTCGGGTAAAAACACCATATATTTT. The chain uses TRBV10-2 and TRBJ1-3; D ambiguous. The CDR3 is made up of 13 amino acids. Germline CDR1 is WSHSY and CDR2 is SAAADI. The ends were cut back, 8 bases at V and 6 bases at J, with 14 bases in the middle.

This rearrangement joins TRBV3-1 (or the pseudogene TRBV3-2) to TRBJ2-7; D perhaps matches TRBD2 (7 bases). Trimming stripped 5 bases from V and 3 bases from J, with 14 bases between. The CDR3 loop spans 14 amino acids. Per germline, CDR1 LGHDT and CDR2 YNNKEL (reference sequence). The CDR3 DNA sequence: TGTGCCAGCAGCGTAGGGCGGGGGCGCTACGAGCAGTACTTC. This translates into CASSVGRGRYEQYF.

This clone has a handful of counts. J is TRBJ2-1 and V is TRBV19; a possible D gene is TRBD2 (7 bases). V shed 3 bases and J shed 2 bases, with 20 bases lying between them. Germline assignment: CDR1 LNHDA and CDR2 SQIVND (reference sequence). The CDR3 is made up of 18 amino acids. Here the CDR3 DNA reads TGTGCCAGTAGTATTCGTCTACGGGGGGCTGTGCCCTACAATGAGCAGTTCTTC. This gives the protein CASSIRLRGAVPYNEQFF.

V usage is TRBV5-1 and J usage is TRBJ2-5, with 9 bases that match TRBD2. The CDR3 contains 16 residues. J was trimmed by 5 bases and V by 5 bases; bases with no gene match: 13. In germline, CDR1 is SGHRS, CDR2 YFSETQ. The CDR3 here is CASSSSSRGGLETQYF. CDR3 in DNA: TGCGCCAGCAGTTCTTCTTCGCGGGGGGGCTTGGAGACCCAGTACTTC.

The chain has TRBV4-2 and TRBJ2-3; tentative D call: TRBD2 (5 bases). Trimming pared 4 bases from V and 6 bases from J, leaving 17 bases between. Germline-derived CDR1 and CDR2 are LGHNA and YNFKEQ. There are 15 residues in the CDR3. Here the CDR3 DNA reads TGTGCCAGCAGCCCACCCGGGAATCTAGGGGATACGCAGTATTTT. Residues: CASSPPGNLGDTQYF.

The chain is built from TRBV5-1 and TRBJ2-5, with D tentatively TRBD2 (7 bases). The germline V gene has CDR1 SGHRS and CDR2 YFSETQ. CDR3 length: 14 residues. V lost 5 bases, J lost 3 bases, and 14 bases lay in between. The CDR3 DNA reads as TGCGCCAGCAGGGGGGGGCCTTCCGAAGAGACCCAGTACTTC. Residues: CASRGGPSEETQYF.

This clone has more than one count but fewer than ten. The rearrangement links TRBV29-1 to TRBJ1-1; D remains unclear. V was cut by 2 bases and J by 10 bases, with 17 bases left in between. The CDR3 contains 13 residues. Germline V CDR1 and CDR2: SQVTM, ANQGSEA. CDR3 bases: TGCAGCGTTGAACCCTGGACCCAACGGGGAGCTTTCTTT. As protein: CSVEPWTQRGAFF.

The chain joins TRBV6-2 or TRBV6-3 to TRBJ2-1, with unresolved D. V lost 5 bases and J 6 bases, leaving 11 bases between the germline ends. The CDR3 extends over 13 amino acids. CDR1 is MNHEY and CDR2 is SVGEGT in the germline V gene. The CDR3 protein is CASSTTPINEQFF. The CDR3 DNA follows: TGTGCCAGCAGTACAACCCCAATCAATGAGCAGTTCTTC.

In this sample, this clone turned up a few times. The chain employs TRBV6-5 and TRBJ1-4; perhaps TRBD1 as D (6 bases). The CDR3 loop spans 15 amino acids. With 8 bases removed from V and 8 bases from J, the gap between germline ends came to 21 bases. CDR1 is MNHEY, CDR2 SVGAGI, per germline. CDR3 sequence: CASGYPGQIQEKLFF. The DNA of the CDR3 is TGTGCCAGCGGCTACCCCGGACAGATACAAGAAAAACTGTTTTTT.

J is TRBJ2-5 and V is TRBV5-4; D may be TRBD2 (6 bases). V lost 0 bases and J 5 bases, leaving 11 bases between the germline ends. Germline lookup yields CDR1 SGHNT and CDR2 YYREEE (reference sequence). The CDR3 runs 14 residues. The CDR3 is CASSLGHREETQYF. The CDR3 DNA reads TGTGCCAGCAGCTTGGGCCATCGGGAGGAGACCCAGTACTTC.

The chain uses TRBV19 and TRBJ1-3, with unresolved D. CDR3 length: 12 amino acids. Germline V gene sequence: CDR1 LNHDA, CDR2 SQIVND (reference sequence). Between the trimmed V and J ends, which lost 11 bases and 4 bases, there was a span of 12 bases. CDR3 loop: CASEGGGNTIYF. For the CDR3, the DNA is TGTGCCTCTGAGGGAGGAGGAAACACCATATATTTT.